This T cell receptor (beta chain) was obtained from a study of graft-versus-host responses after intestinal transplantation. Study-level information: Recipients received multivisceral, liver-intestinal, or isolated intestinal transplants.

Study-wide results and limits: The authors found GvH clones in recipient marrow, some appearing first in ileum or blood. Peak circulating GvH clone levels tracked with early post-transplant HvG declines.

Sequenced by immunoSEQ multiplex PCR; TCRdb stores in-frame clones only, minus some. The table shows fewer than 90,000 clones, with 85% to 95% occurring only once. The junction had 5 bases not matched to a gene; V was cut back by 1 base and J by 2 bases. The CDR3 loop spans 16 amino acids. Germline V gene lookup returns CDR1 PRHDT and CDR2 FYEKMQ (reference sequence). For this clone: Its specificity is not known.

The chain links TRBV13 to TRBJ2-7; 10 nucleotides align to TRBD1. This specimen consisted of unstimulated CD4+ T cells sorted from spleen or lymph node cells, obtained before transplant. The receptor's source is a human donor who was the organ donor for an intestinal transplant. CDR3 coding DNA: TGTGCCAGCAGCTTAGTGACAGGGGGCGCAACCTACGAGCAGTACTTC. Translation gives CASSLVTGGATYEQYF.